These 16 T cell receptor beta chains were sequenced from one sample in a study of blood T cell repertoires in COVID-19. Here immunoSEQ multiplex PCR was the method, and the copy in TCRdb shows in-frame clones only, minus some. Here the sample spans 95,000 to 150,000 clones, roughly 84% being singletons. The sequencing input was peripheral blood. These receptors all come from a man aged 55-75 years with acute or convalescent COVID-19.

The chain has TRBV4-2 and TRBJ2-1; D gene unclear. The V end was cut by 0 bases, the J end by 4 bases, with 7 bases between. CDR1 is LGHNA and CDR2 is YNFKEQ in the germline V gene. This CDR3 region has 14 residues. This CDR3 is CASSQEPEYNEQFF. Written as DNA, the CDR3 is TGTGCCAGCAGCCAAGAACCAGAATACAATGAGCAGTTCTTC.

This CDR3 is CASISEGFFTGELFF. The CDR3, as DNA: TGTGCCAGTATCTCGGAGGGTTTCTTCACCGGGGAGCTGTTTTTT. The chain couples TRBV19 to TRBJ2-2, with D tentatively TRBD2 (6 bases). The CDR3 totals 15 residues. V was clipped by 7 bases and J by 4 bases, with 16 bases between them. Germline-derived CDR1 and CDR2 are LNHDA and SQIVND (reference sequence). Full variable domain (missing parts from reference TRBV19 and TRBJ2-2): DGGITQSPKYLFRKEGQNVTLSCEQNLNHDAMYWYRQDPGQGLRLIYYSQIVNDFQKGDIAEGYSVSREKKESFPLTVTSAQKNPTAFYLCASISEGFFTGELFFGEGSRLTVL.

This clone showed up just once. The chain employs TRBV24-1 and TRBJ2-1; D is unclear. V lost 0 bases and J 8 bases, leaving 13 bases between the germline ends. This CDR3 spans 15 amino acids. Germline CDR1 is KGHDR and CDR2 is SFDVKD. DNA for the CDR3: TGTGCCACCAGTGATTTGCCCGGCCGAGGCGATGAGCAGTTCTTC. Protein: CATSDLPGRGDEQFF.

This clone was detected only once. This chain joins TRBV3-1 (or the pseudogene TRBV3-2) and TRBJ2-2; 7 nucleotides align to TRBD1. CDR1 is LGHDT and CDR2 is YNNKEL in the germline V gene (reference sequence). The CDR3 contains 13 residues. The V segment lost 6 bases and the J segment 4 bases; nucleotides outside the gene matches: 2. CDR3 region: CASRQGITGELFF. The CDR3 nucleotides read TGTGCCAGCAGACAGGGGATCACCGGGGAGCTGTTTTTT.

V usage is TRBV18 and J usage is TRBJ2-7; D may be TRBD1 (6 bases). The CDR3 covers 15 residues. Germline loops: CDR1 KGHSH, CDR2 LQKENI. Trimming took 3 bases from V and 2 from J, leaving 14 bases between them. CDR3 DNA sequence: TGTGCCAGCTCACCCACCAGGGGTAAACCCTACGAGCAGTACTTC. Its protein product is CASSPTRGKPYEQYF.

The chain couples TRBV28 to TRBJ1-1; 7 bases agree with TRBD1. Unmatched junction bases numbered 8, after V lost 7 bases and J lost 0 bases. The germline V gene encodes CDR1 MDHEN and CDR2 SYDVKM. This CDR3 spans 15 amino acids. CDR3 nucleotide sequence: TGTGCCAGCATTGACAGGGCGGGGATGAACACTGAAGCTTTCTTT. It codes for CASIDRAGMNTEAFF.

The chain is built from TRBV3-1 (or the pseudogene TRBV3-2) and TRBJ2-3; D ambiguous. Looked up from germline, CDR1 is LGHDT and CDR2 is YNNKEL (reference sequence). Trimming stripped 4 bases from V and 2 bases from J, with 7 bases between. This CDR3 comprises 13 residues. The CDR3 DNA reads as TGTGCCAGCAGCCCAGGCACCACAGATACGCAGTATTTT. It codes for CASSPGTTDTQYF.

The chain couples TRBV11-2 to TRBJ2-1; D is possibly TRBD1 (5 bases). V gave up 1 base and J gave up 8 bases, with 12 bases separating them. CDR1 is SGHAT, CDR2 FQNNGV, per germline. This CDR3 is built from 14 residues. The CDR3 DNA sequence: TGTGCCAGCAGCTTAGGCAGGCAGGGCGATGAGCAGTTCTTC. This encodes CASSLGRQGDEQFF.

The chain employs TRBV11-2 and TRBJ1-4; D is unclear. V lost 1 base to trimming and J lost 7 bases, with 4 bases between them. CDR3 size: 12 residues. Germline V gives CDR1 SGHAT, CDR2 FQNNGV. The CDR3 sequence: CASSLVSEKLFF. The CDR3 DNA follows: TGTGCCAGCAGCTTAGTATCTGAAAAACTGTTTTTT. The whole variable domain, remainder taken from reference TRBV11-2 and TRBJ1-4, is EAGVAQSPRYKIIEKRQSVAFWCNPISGHATLYWYQQILGQGPKLLIQFQNNGVVDDSQLPKDRFSAERLKGVDSTLKIQPAKLEDSAVYLCASSLVSEKLFFGSGTQLSVL.

This clone was seen a single time. This sequence joins TRBV9 and TRBJ2-7; no reliable D call. V lost 3 bases to trimming and J lost 6 bases, with 22 bases between them. Germline-derived CDR1 and CDR2 are SGDLS and YYNGEE. The CDR3 is 16 residues long. The CDR3 nucleotides read TGTGCCAGCAGCGCGTCTCGGCAGGATCCCTTTGGCGAGCAGTACTTC. This codes for CASSASRQDPFGEQYF.

The chain employs TRBV9 and TRBJ1-2; D gene ambiguous. Trimming stripped 3 bases from V and 0 bases from J, with 12 bases between. Germline values: CDR1 SGDLS, CDR2 YYNGEE. The CDR3 length is 15 residues. CDR3 in amino acids: CASSAKTATNYGYTF. The CDR3 DNA is TGTGCCAGCAGCGCAAAGACTGCAACTAACTATGGCTACACCTTC.

DNA of the CDR3: TGTGCCAGTAGTACAGCGGAGACCCAGTACTTC. Amino acids: CASSTAETQYF. The J gene is TRBJ2-5, the V gene TRBV19; D is ambiguous. Trimming stripped 4 bases from V and 5 bases from J, with 5 bases between. The length of the CDR3 is 11 residues. Germline-derived CDR1 and CDR2 are LNHDA and SQIVND (reference sequence).

This sequence joins TRBV9 and TRBJ2-7; the match to TRBD2 covers 9 bases. Germline CDR1 reads SGDLS; CDR2 reads YYNGEE. The CDR3 sequence is 15 residues long. With V trimmed by 2 bases and J by 1 base, 4 bases remained unmatched. In DNA, the CDR3 is TGTGCCAGCAGCGTTGGGACTAGCAGATCCTACGAGCAGTACTTC. This codes for CASSVGTSRSYEQYF.

The CDR3 loop is CASSQRAGLEQYF. DNA of the CDR3: TGTGCCAGCAGCCAACGGGCAGGGCTCGAGCAGTACTTC. This chain uses TRBV14 with TRBJ2-7; possibly TRBD1 for D (5 bases). Germline lookup yields CDR1 SGHDN and CDR2 FVKESK. The V gene lost 2 bases and the J gene lost 6 bases, with 11 bases spanning the gap. The CDR3 spans 13 residues.

V is TRBV28 and J is TRBJ2-1; D perhaps matches TRBD2 (5 bases). From germline, CDR1 is MDHEN and CDR2 SYDVKM. The V gene lost 6 bases and the J gene lost 4 bases, with 16 bases spanning the gap. There are 15 residues in the CDR3. CDR3 in amino acids: CASRSQPWTYNEQFF. The CDR3 DNA is TGTGCCAGCAGGTCACAGCCCTGGACTTACAATGAGCAGTTCTTC.

V gene TRBV5-1 combines with J gene TRBJ2-1; TRBD1 matches 10 bases. The CDR3 loop spans 15 amino acids. Germline values: CDR1 SGHRS, CDR2 YFSETQ. V shed 4 bases and J 4 bases; nucleotides not matched to a gene: 5. The CDR3 coding sequence is TGCGCCAGCAGCCAGGGACAGGGGTCTTACAATGAGCAGTTCTTC. Its translation is CASSQGQGSYNEQFF.